This T cell receptor (beta chain) originates from a study of shared clonotypes between healthy human individuals. Overall study findings and caveats: Clonotypes that were shared across a few donors made up roughly 5.2% of naive CD4 clonotypes.

For this clone: Its matching antigen is unknown.

There were no recent acute infections or vaccinations among the donors, who were healthy HIV-negative adults. The study separated CD4+ cells into CD45RA+ naive and CD45RA-negative memory subsets. The CDR3 extends over 15 amino acids. Trimming left V 2 bases short and J 7 bases short, with 17 bases between. CDR1 is SGHRS and CDR2 is YFSETQ in the germline V gene. TCRdb's table, derived via immunoSEQ multiplex PCR, lists solely in-frame clones and lacks some. The repertoire includes roughly 2.4 million clones, more than 90% of them detected once, and 0.1% to 0.15% sits in the top ten. Sequencing was done on a sample of naive CD4+ T cells sorted from blood. Regarding subset: CD45RA+ positively selected. The rearrangement links TRBV5-1 to TRBJ2-3; a possible D gene is TRBD2 (7 bases). This TCR was recovered from a man aged 18 to 30 in good health. CDR3 nucleotide sequence: TGCGCCAGCAGCTTAGGTGGCGGGGGCGAATATACGCAGTATTTT. Protein sequence: CASSLGGGGEYTQYF.